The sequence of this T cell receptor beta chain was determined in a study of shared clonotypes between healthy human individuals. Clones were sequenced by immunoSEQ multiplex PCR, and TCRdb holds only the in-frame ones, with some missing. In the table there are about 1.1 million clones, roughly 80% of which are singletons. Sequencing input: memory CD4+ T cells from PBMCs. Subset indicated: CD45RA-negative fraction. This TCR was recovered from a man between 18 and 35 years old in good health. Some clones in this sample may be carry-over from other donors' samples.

CDR3 in DNA: TGTGCCAGCAGCTTCCTGACAGGGCTGAACACCGGGGAGCTGTTTTTT. Translating gives CASSFLTGLNTGELFF. The chain links TRBV11-2 to TRBJ2-2, with TRBD1 matching 7 bases. This CDR3 region has 16 residues. The V segment lost 3 bases and the J segment 1 base; nucleotides outside the gene matches: 5. Germline V gives CDR1 SGHAT, CDR2 FQNNGV.